The present entry profiles one T cell receptor (beta chain) with its context. Antigen specificity is unknown. Some clones are missing from TCRdb's copy, which holds only in-frame ones; the method was immunoSEQ multiplex PCR. The top ten hold approximately 6.8% of the sample, which has about 130,000 clones, 85% to 95% seen once. These data originate in a study of T cell responses to AZD1222 COVID-19 vaccine. Points from the study as a whole: Spike-wide coverage was observed for vaccine-associated CD4 TCRs, with dominant responses at 160-218 and 743-854.

The trim removed 6 bases at V and 13 bases at J, leaving 8 bases unmatched. The CDR3 spans 11 residues. Here the sequenced sample was peripheral blood, taken 28 days after the second AZD1222 dose. The chain employs TRBV12-3 or TRBV12-4 and TRBJ1-2, with TRBD1 matching over 7 bases. This sequence was found in an adult who received the AZD1222 COVID-19 vaccine. CDR3 sequence (DNA): TGTGCCAGCAGCCAGAACAGGGGTCCCACCTTC. It codes for CASSQNRGPTF.